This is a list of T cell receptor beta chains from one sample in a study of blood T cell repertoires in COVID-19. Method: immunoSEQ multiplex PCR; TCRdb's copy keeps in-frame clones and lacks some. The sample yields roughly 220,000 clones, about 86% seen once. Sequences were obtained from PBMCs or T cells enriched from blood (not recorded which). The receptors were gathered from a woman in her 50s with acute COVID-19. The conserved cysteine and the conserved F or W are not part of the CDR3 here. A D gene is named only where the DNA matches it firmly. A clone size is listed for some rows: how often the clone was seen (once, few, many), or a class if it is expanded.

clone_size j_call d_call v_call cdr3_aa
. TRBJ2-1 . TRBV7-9 ASRMAAAEQF
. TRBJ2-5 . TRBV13 ASSLGAGLQY
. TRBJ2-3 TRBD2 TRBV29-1 SVTPPLGLADWEVDTQY
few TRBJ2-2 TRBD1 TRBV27 ASSNWGQGSPGELF
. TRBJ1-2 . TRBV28 ASSPAGNRRGYT
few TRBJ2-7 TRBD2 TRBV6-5 ASSSGLAGAYEQY
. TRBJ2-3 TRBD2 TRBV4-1 ASRGLATGTDTQY
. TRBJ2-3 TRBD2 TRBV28 ASSDGTSGIGTQY
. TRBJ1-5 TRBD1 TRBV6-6 ASSPLWTGKNQPQH
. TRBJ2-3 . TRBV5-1 ASSLISGPVTDTQY
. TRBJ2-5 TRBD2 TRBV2 ASANSGSSQETQY
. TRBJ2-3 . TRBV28 ASSPQAEWSDTQY
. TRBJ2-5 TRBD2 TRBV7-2 ASSLESTSGRGTQY
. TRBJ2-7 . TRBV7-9 ASRSRVRDEQY
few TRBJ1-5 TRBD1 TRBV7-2 ASSLKGAGGQPQH
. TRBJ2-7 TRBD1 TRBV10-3 AISDDRAIVNEQY
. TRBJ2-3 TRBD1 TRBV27 ATRTGTTHADTQY
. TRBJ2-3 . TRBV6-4 ASSERTTDTQY
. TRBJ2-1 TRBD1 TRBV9 ASSPSLGTGEF
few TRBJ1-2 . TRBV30 ASDWLYYGYT
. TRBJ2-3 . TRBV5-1 ASSSATGGGTDTQY
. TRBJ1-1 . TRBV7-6 ASSAQDYTEAF
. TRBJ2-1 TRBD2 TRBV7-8 ASSLALGGSSYNEQF
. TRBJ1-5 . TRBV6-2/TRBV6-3 ASSYGGVAQPQH
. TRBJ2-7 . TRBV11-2 ASSPGLHYEQY
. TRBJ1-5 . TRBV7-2 ASSFAGRSFQPQH
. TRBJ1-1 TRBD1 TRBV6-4 ASSAQGQGGTEAF
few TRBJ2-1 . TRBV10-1 ASSETRRGYNEQF
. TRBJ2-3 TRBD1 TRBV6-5 ASSYSPGQGADTQY
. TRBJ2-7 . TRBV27 ASSLLKTTYEQY
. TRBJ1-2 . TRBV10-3 AIHGTFRGGYT
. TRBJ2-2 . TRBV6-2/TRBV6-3 ASSYPTGFNTGELF
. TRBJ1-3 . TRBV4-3 ASSQSPRAYGNTIY
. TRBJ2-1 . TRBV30 AWTRGLHYNEQF
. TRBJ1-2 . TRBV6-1 ASSEFSGELTPYGYT
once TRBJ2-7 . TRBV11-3 ASSLDRGQEQY
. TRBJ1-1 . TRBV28 ASSRVGAKGTEAF
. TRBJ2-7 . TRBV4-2 ASSQEMASFNEQY
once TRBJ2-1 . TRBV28 ASVSSYNEQF
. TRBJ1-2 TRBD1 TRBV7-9 ASSSTAQGGGGGNGYT